A selection of T cell receptor beta chains follows, all from one sample in a study of identical twins. Each CDR3 protein gets one entry after TCRdb re-called the 5' RACE reads with MiXCR. The data show 400,000 or so distinct CDR3 sequences, with 7% to 9.5% seen just once and approximately 9.3% held by the top ten. Sequencing input: naive T cells sorted from blood. The source of these receptors is a woman in her forties or fifties in good health. Both conserved end residues are part of each CDR3. Each record gives: clone size, V gene, CDR3 length, D gene, J gene, CDR3 protein, CDR3 DNA. The D gene is left open where the match is weak. Size is stated for part of the rows, as once, few or many counts, or as a class when the clone is expanded.

.	TRBV29-1	13	.	TRBJ1-2	CSVTRGPQDGYTF	TGCAGCGTGACAAGGGGACCACAGGATGGCTACACCTTC
many	TRBV5-5	13	.	TRBJ2-2	CASRPGATGELFF	TGTGCCAGCAGACCCGGGGCTACCGGGGAGCTGTTTTTT
many	TRBV12-3/TRBV12-4	14	.	TRBJ2-7	CASSLERSSYEQYF	TGTGCCAGCAGTTTAGAACGCAGCTCCTACGAGCAGTACTTC
many	TRBV11-2	14	.	TRBJ1-1	CASSFQRRNTEAFF	TGTGCCAGCAGCTTTCAGAGGCGGAACACTGAAGCTTTCTTT
many	TRBV5-1	16	.	TRBJ1-6	CASSLDTRWGNSPLHF	TGCGCCAGCAGCTTGGATACCAGGTGGGGTAATTCACCCCTCCACTTT
.	TRBV6-5	14	TRBD2	TRBJ2-1	CASRGLASPNEQFF	TGTGCCAGCAGGGGACTAGCGTCCCCCAATGAGCAGTTCTTC
few	TRBV9	14	.	TRBJ1-1	CASSADLMNTEAFF	TGTGCCAGCAGCGCAGACCTAATGAACACTGAAGCTTTCTTT
.	TRBV5-1	15	TRBD1	TRBJ2-1	CASSRGQGAYNEQFF	TGCGCCAGCAGTAGGGGGCAGGGAGCCTACAATGAGCAGTTCTTC
few	TRBV5-1	17	TRBD2	TRBJ2-3	CASSLGTSIPSTDTQYF	TGCGCCAGCAGCTTGGGGACTAGCATCCCTAGCACAGATACGCAGTATTTT
.	TRBV11-2	16	.	TRBJ1-3	CASSGRGVISGNTIYF	TGTGCCAGCAGCGGACGGGGGGTTATCTCTGGAAACACCATATATTTT
.	TRBV12-3/TRBV12-4	11	.	TRBJ2-7	CAEAGPYEQYF	TGTGCTGAGGCGGGGCCCTACGAGCAGTACTTC
few	TRBV12-3/TRBV12-4	14	TRBD1	TRBJ2-2	CASRRQGSPGELFF	TGTGCCAGCAGACGACAGGGGTCCCCCGGGGAGCTGTTTTTT